What follows are 10 T cell receptor beta chains derived from one specimen sequenced in a study of response to subunit inactivated influenza vaccine. TCRdb re-called the RT-PCR reads with MiXCR, one entry per CDR3 protein. The sample has under 550,000 distinct CDR3 sequences, more than 7% seen once. Specimen: PBMCs from blood, collected 23 to 25 months after vaccination. The receptors originated from a man aged 50 to 69 who received an inactivated influenza vaccine.

This clonotype has a count of ten or more. This rearrangement joins TRBV12-3 or TRBV12-4 to TRBJ1-6, with TRBD1 as a possible D gene (5 bases). V was pared by 6 bases and J by 13 bases, with 19 bases between. The CDR3 length is 14 residues. CDR3 sequence (DNA): TGTGCCAGCAGAAGAGGGACCTTCCAGGGCCCCCTCCACTTT. This sequence encodes CASRRGTFQGPLHF.

This clonotype was counted a few times. J is TRBJ2-7 and V is TRBV6-2 or TRBV6-3; a possible D gene is TRBD1 (6 bases). Trimming left V 7 bases short and J 8 bases short, with 21 bases between. CDR1 is MNHEY and CDR2 is SVGEGT in the germline V gene. The CDR3 loop spans 14 amino acids. The DNA for the CDR3 is TGTGCCAGCATTGACAGGAGCACTCCTACGAAGCAGTACTTC. Encoded protein: CASIDRSTPTKQYF.

This clonotype was observed a handful of times. The chain joins TRBV6-1 to TRBJ2-3; D may match TRBD1 or TRBD2 (5 bases each). CDR3 size: 15 residues. Germline CDR1 is MNHNS and CDR2 is SASEGT. V lost 6 bases, J lost 2 bases, and 15 bases lay in between. CDR3 sequence: CASSRDLINTDTQYF. CDR3 DNA sequence: TGTGCCAGCAGCCGGGACCTAATCAACACAGATACGCAGTATTTT.

This clonotype was seen at least ten times. The chain has TRBV5-4 and TRBJ2-1; TRBD2 agrees at 11 bases. Germline V gene lookup returns CDR1 SGHNT and CDR2 YYREEE (reference sequence). V lost 5 bases, J lost 6 bases, and 7 bases stayed unmatched. The CDR3 totals 15 residues. The CDR3: CASSPGTSGANEQFF. The CDR3 DNA sequence: TGTGCCAGCAGTCCCGGGACTAGCGGTGCCAATGAGCAGTTCTTC.

The chain joins TRBV19 to TRBJ2-7; 10 nucleotides match TRBD2. V shed 0 bases and J 4 bases; nucleotides not matched to a gene: 6. CDR3 length: 16 residues. CDR1 LNHDA and CDR2 SQIVND come from the germline V gene (reference sequence). DNA of the CDR3: TGTGCCAGTAGTATAGATCTACTAGCGGGATTTTACGAGCAGTACTTC. This translates into CASSIDLLAGFYEQYF.

The rearrangement links TRBV30 to TRBJ2-7; 8 bases agree with TRBD2. Per germline, CDR1 GTSNPN and CDR2 SVGIG (reference sequence). J gave up 8 bases and V 5 bases, and 11 bases lay outside the gene matches. The CDR3 totals 13 residues. The CDR3 protein is CAWGQGTSLQQYF. The CDR3 DNA follows: TGTGCCTGGGGACAAGGGACTAGTCTACAGCAGTACTTC.

The rearrangement uses TRBV7-9 and TRBJ2-5; 7 positions match TRBD1. V lost 5 bases to trimming and J lost 2 bases; unmatched junction nucleotides: 8. Per the germline V gene, CDR1 is SEHNR and CDR2 is FQNEAQ (reference sequence). This CDR3 comprises 15 residues. The CDR3, as DNA: TGTGCCAGCAGCCATCGACAGGGAACTCAAGAGACCCAGTACTTC. Its translation is CASSHRQGTQETQYF.

Ten or more counts support this clonotype. The chain links TRBV6-2 or TRBV6-3 to TRBJ2-3; D is undetermined. The V end was cut by 0 bases, the J end by 1 base, with 14 bases between. The CDR3 is 17 amino acids. Germline V gives CDR1 MNHEY, CDR2 SVGEGT. This CDR3 is CASSYSRREKGTDTQYF. For the CDR3, the DNA is TGTGCCAGCAGTTACTCGAGGAGAGAGAAGGGCACAGATACGCAGTATTTT.

CDR3 in DNA: TGCGCCAGCACCTTTAAGCCTCGGGACACTGAAGCTTTCTTT. This translates into CASTFKPRDTEAFF. The chain joins TRBV4-1 to TRBJ1-1; no reliable D call. The CDR3 spans 14 residues. V gave up 7 bases and J gave up 3 bases, with 15 bases separating them. CDR1 and CDR2 from the germline V gene are MGHRA and YSYEKL.

The table lists this clonotype with many counts. The V and J genes are TRBV12-3 or TRBV12-4 and TRBJ2-1; D gene ambiguous. The CDR3 is 15 residues long. Trimming cost V 2 bases and J 8 bases, with 16 bases left between them. The DNA for the CDR3 is TGTGCCAGCAGTTTATCGTCAGCGTACCCGGATGAGCAGTTCTTC. Its protein is CASSLSSAYPDEQFF.